The entry that follows covers one TCR beta chain sequence. What it recognizes is unknown. This entry belongs to a study of cytomegalovirus exposure and HLA in healthy donors. Study-level background: The study placed 80% to 90% of its roughly 400 genotyped donors in the Caucasian-associated ancestry cluster.

The PCR made use of 60 Vbeta and 13 Jbeta primers. Using immunoSEQ multiplex PCR, the repertoire was profiled, and TCRdb retains in-frame clones only, with some absent. The sample includes 150,000 or so clones, 65% to 80% of them seen just once. The CDR3 has 13 amino acids. Germline values: CDR1 MGHRA, CDR2 YSYEKL. Trimming left V 1 base short and J 8 bases short, with 11 bases between. Findings and limits, study-wide: Researchers counted roughly 150 TCR beta chains as cytomegalovirus-associated. Among CMV-associated TCR beta chains, most appeared HLA-restricted in a later analysis.

The source material was PBMCs. This TCR was recovered from a woman between 40 and 55 years old in good health and CMV-seronegative. The chain is built from TRBV4-1 and TRBJ1-2, with D possibly being TRBD1 (6 bases). The CDR3: CASSQGAGEGYTF. CDR3 coding DNA: TGCGCCAGCAGCCAAGGCGCAGGGGAAGGCTACACCTTC.